The 27 T cell receptor beta chains below were found in one sample sequenced in a study of shared clonotypes between healthy human individuals. This table comes from immunoSEQ multiplex PCR, and its TCRdb copy is limited to in-frame clones, with some not included. The table includes about 1.1 million clones, 70% to 85% detected once. The sequencing sample was made of memory CD4+ T cells from PBMCs. Subset meaning: CD45RA-negative fraction. Every receptor here comes from a man younger than 35 in good health. Some clones in this sample may be carry-over from other donors' samples.

This rearrangement joins TRBV6-6 to TRBJ1-3; D gene unclear. The CDR3 spans 15 residues. Germline V gene sequence: CDR1 MNHNY, CDR2 SVGAGI (reference sequence). Trimming cost V 2 bases and J 4 bases, with 12 bases left between them. The CDR3: CASSYTGREGNTIYF. The DNA of the CDR3 is TGTGCCAGCAGTTACACCGGACGGGAAGGAAACACCATATATTTT.

V usage is TRBV2 and J usage is TRBJ1-2; TRBD1 matches at 10 bases. Germline CDR1 reads SNHLY; CDR2 reads FYNNEI. CDR3 length equals 12 residues. V lost 6 bases and J lost 7; bases outside the gene matches: 2. CDR3 in amino acids: CASSRQGAGYTF. The CDR3 DNA reads as TGTGCCAGCAGCCGACAGGGGGCTGGCTACACCTTC.

The chain recombines TRBV27 with TRBJ2-1; D ambiguous. Trimming cost V 2 bases and J 10 bases, with 24 bases left between them. The CDR3 is 17 residues long. Germline V gene sequence: CDR1 MNHEY, CDR2 SMNVEV (reference sequence). This CDR3 reads CASSLGVRRNWAREQFF. The CDR3 DNA is TGTGCCAGCAGTTTAGGAGTTCGCCGAAACTGGGCCAGGGAGCAGTTCTTC.

V and J are TRBV19 and TRBJ2-6; a possible D gene is TRBD2 (6 bases). Germline loops: CDR1 LNHDA, CDR2 SQIVND (reference sequence). The CDR3 is 18 residues long. Trimming cost V 3 bases and J 0 bases, with 15 bases left between them. The CDR3 coding sequence is TGTGCCAGTAGTATCGGCGGGGCTGCGTTCTCTGGGGCCAACGTCCTGACTTTC. Residues: CASSIGGAAFSGANVLTF.

The gene calls are TRBV11-2 and TRBJ2-7; unclear D gene. The CDR3 totals 13 residues. Germline lookup yields CDR1 SGHAT and CDR2 FQNNGV. The V gene lost 4 bases and the J gene lost 3 bases, with 10 bases spanning the gap. The CDR3 loop is CASSYRLDYEQYF. Written as DNA, the CDR3 is TGTGCCAGCAGCTATAGACTTGACTACGAGCAGTACTTC.

The chain joins TRBV10-3 to TRBJ2-3; 9 bases line up with TRBD1. The CDR3 extends over 15 amino acids. The germline V gene has CDR1 ENHRY and CDR2 SYGVKD. J gave up 1 base and V 6 bases, and 5 bases lay outside the gene matches. The CDR3, as DNA: TGTGCCATCAGGACAGGGGGAGAGGGCACAGATACGCAGTATTTT. It specifies CAIRTGGEGTDTQYF.

The rearrangement links TRBV9 to TRBJ2-1; possible D gene TRBD2, 6 bases. Between the trimmed V and J ends, which lost 0 bases and 5 bases, there was a span of 15 bases. Germline assignment: CDR1 SGDLS and CDR2 YYNGEE. The CDR3 spans 16 residues. The CDR3 sequence is CASSVAGTSPHNEQFF. The CDR3 nucleotides are TGTGCCAGCAGCGTAGCAGGTACTAGCCCCCACAATGAGCAGTTCTTC.

V gene TRBV29-1 combines with J gene TRBJ1-2; D ambiguous. The CDR3 consists of 13 residues. Trimming removed 5 bases at V and 8 bases at J, with 18 bases between. Germline loops: CDR1 SQVTM, CDR2 ANQGSEA. The CDR3 spells CSVYTPEVRGYTF. The DNA for the CDR3 is TGCAGCGTTTATACCCCAGAGGTCCGAGGCTACACCTTC. Looking up the rest from reference TRBV29-1 and TRBJ1-2 gives the full variable domain: SAVISQKPSRDICQRGTSLTIQCQVDSQVTMMFWYRQQPGQSLTLIATANQGSEATYESGFVIDKFPISRPNLTFSTLTVSNMSPEDSSIYLCSVYTPEVRGYTFGSGTRLTVV.

This chain links TRBV28 with TRBJ1-5, with D uncertain. The CDR3 extends over 12 amino acids. Germline CDR1 reads MDHEN; CDR2 reads SYDVKM. Trimming stripped 1 base from V and 10 bases from J, with 8 bases between. Written as DNA, the CDR3 is TGTGCCAGCAGTTTATATGGTCTCCCCCAGCATTTT. Amino acids: CASSLYGLPQHF.

Concerning this clone: Other nucleotide sequences in the sample specify the same CDR3. The chain joins TRBV29-1 to TRBJ2-7; 9 nucleotides align to TRBD2. The trim removed 6 bases at V and 4 bases at J, leaving 7 bases unmatched. The CDR3 length is 13 residues. CDR1 and CDR2 from the germline V gene are SQVTM and ANQGSEA. The CDR3 reads CSVGAGGPYEQYF. As DNA, the CDR3 is TGCAGCGTCGGTGCGGGAGGGCCGTACGAGCAGTACTTC.

The chain uses TRBV20-1 and TRBJ1-1, with a tentative D call TRBD1 (6 bases). This CDR3 is 11 amino acids long. Germline CDR1 and CDR2: DFQATT and SNEGSKA (reference sequence). In DNA, the CDR3 is TGCAGGGGAAAGGGGGGTACTGAAGCTTTCTTT. Its protein product is CRGKGGTEAFF.

This chain connects TRBV6-5 to TRBJ1-1; D gene unclear. The CDR3 runs to 13 residues. Germline V lookup: CDR1 MNHEY, CDR2 SVGAGI. V was shortened by 5 bases and J by 1 base, with 8 bases between the two germline ends. This chain's CDR3 is CASSVWGNTEAFF. CDR3 in DNA: TGTGCCAGCAGTGTCTGGGGGAACACTGAAGCTTTCTTT.

The CDR3 DNA reads as TGTGCCAGCAGTTACTCGGGCATTTACTACGAGCAGTACTTC. Translation: CASSYSGIYYEQYF. This chain links TRBV6-6 with TRBJ2-7; the D is unclear. The CDR3 is 14 amino acids. CDR1 and CDR2 from the germline V gene are MNHNY and SVGAGI (reference sequence). Trimming stripped 0 bases from V and 3 bases from J, with 9 bases between.

The chain couples TRBV5-1 to TRBJ2-2; D unclear. The CDR3 is made up of 13 amino acids. Trimming took off 2 bases at V and 6 bases at J, with 8 bases between the two ends. Germline values: CDR1 SGHRS, CDR2 YFSETQ. CDR3 in DNA: TGCGCCAGCAGCTTAAGTACCTCCGGGGAGCTGTTTTTT. Translation gives CASSLSTSGELFF.

This CDR3 is CASSTKQGASDTQYF. The DNA of the CDR3 is TGTGCCAGCAGCACAAAACAGGGGGCCTCAGATACGCAGTATTTT. The rearrangement joins TRBV5-4 to TRBJ2-3, with 9 bases identical to TRBD1. V lost 4 bases to trimming and J lost 4 bases; unmatched junction nucleotides: 7. Germline V gives CDR1 SGHNT, CDR2 YYREEE (reference sequence). The CDR3 consists of 15 residues.

In the case of this clone: The identical CDR3 is also encoded by other nucleotide sequences in the sample. The chain links TRBV18 to TRBJ1-2; D is unresolved. The V and J ends lost 3 bases and 2 bases respectively, with 4 bases between them. The CDR3 covers 12 residues. The germline V gene encodes CDR1 KGHSH and CDR2 LQKENI. The CDR3 protein is CASSPPNYGYTF. CDR3 coding DNA: TGTGCCAGCTCACCCCCGAACTATGGCTACACCTTC. The full variable domain, with the rest looked up from reference TRBV18 and TRBJ1-2, is NAGVMQNPRHLVRRRGQEARLRCSPMKGHSHVYWYRQLPEEGLKFMVYLQKENIIDESGMPKERFSAEFPKEGPSILRIQQVVRGDSAAYFCASSPPNYGYTFGSGTRLTVV.

The J gene is TRBJ2-5, the V gene TRBV2; tentatively, D is TRBD2 (6 bases). V shed 4 bases and J shed 5 bases, with 14 bases lying between them. Germline V lookup: CDR1 SNHLY, CDR2 FYNNEI. The CDR3 runs 14 residues. The CDR3 DNA sequence: TGTGCCAGCAGTGGGGGTTTTGGGAGGGAGACCCAGTACTTC. The encoded protein is CASSGGFGRETQYF.

A remark on this clone: This may be a read error, as it is one base from a much larger clone. This chain joins TRBV29-1 and TRBJ1-4; 8 bases are shared with TRBD1. The CDR3 has 16 residues. The germline CDR1 and CDR2 sequences are SQVTM and ANQGSEA. This CDR3 is CSVDPYRTGCLEKLVF. The CDR3 DNA follows: TGCAGCGTTGACCCCTACCGGACAGGGTGCCTGGAAAAACTGGTTTTT.

On this clone itself: A far bigger clonotype differs at one base, so this is likely a read error. This chain connects TRBV7-2 to TRBJ2-1; D unclear. There are 13 residues in the CDR3. The germline V and J ends were trimmed by 0 bases and 5 bases, with 5 bases remaining between them. In germline, CDR1 is SGHTA, CDR2 FQGNSA. The CDR3 DNA reads as TGTGCCAGCAGCTTAGCGGTGAACAATGAGCAGTTCTTC. Protein: CASSLAVNNEQFF.

This chain connects TRBV28 to TRBJ1-4; D might be TRBD1 (6 bases). In germline, CDR1 is MDHEN, CDR2 SYDVKM. This CDR3 region has 15 residues. Trimming stripped 6 bases from V and 8 bases from J, with 19 bases between. As DNA, the CDR3 is TGTGCCAGCAGGACCTTACAGGGATTACGGGAAAAACTGTTTTTT. This translates into CASRTLQGLREKLFF.

As DNA, the CDR3 is TGTGCCAGTAGTATTGGTATAGACACCCGACCCGGCCGCACACCAGGGGGGCAGCCCCAGCATTTT. This sequence encodes CASSIGIDTRPGRTPGGQPQHF. The chain combines TRBV19 with TRBJ1-5; 7 bases map to TRBD1. The trim removed 3 bases at V and 7 bases at J, leaving 30 bases unmatched. The CDR3 runs to 22 residues. Germline V gives CDR1 LNHDA, CDR2 SQIVND (reference sequence).

The chain uses TRBV5-1 and TRBJ2-1, with D tentatively TRBD1 or TRBD2 (5 bases each). V gave up 4 bases and J gave up 3 bases, with 14 bases separating them. The CDR3 consists of 15 residues. CDR1 is SGHRS, CDR2 YFSETQ, per germline. Here the CDR3 reads CASSTSLGVYNEQFF. The CDR3 region has the DNA TGCGCCAGCAGCACCTCACTAGGGGTCTACAATGAGCAGTTCTTC.

The rearrangement uses TRBV6-1 and TRBJ2-2; D not resolved. This CDR3 spans 15 amino acids. From germline, CDR1 is MNHNS and CDR2 SASEGT. Trimming stripped 6 bases from V and 1 base from J, with 12 bases between. In DNA, the CDR3 is TGTGCCAGCAGAGGTCGGGCCTGGAACACCGGGGAGCTGTTTTTT. This translates into CASRGRAWNTGELFF.

CDR3 sequence: CASSQDRLSGGGHYNEQFF. CDR3 DNA: TGCGCCAGCAGCCAAGATCGGCTTAGCGGGGGGGGCCACTACAATGAGCAGTTCTTC. The chain uses TRBV4-1 and TRBJ2-1, with TRBD2 matching over 11 bases. Trimming removed 0 bases from V and 3 bases from J; junction bases left unmatched: 10. The germline V gene has CDR1 MGHRA and CDR2 YSYEKL. The CDR3 spans 19 residues.

Of note for this clone: This may be a read error: a much more frequent sequence differs by one nucleotide. Additional DNA sequences in this sample encode the identical CDR3. V is TRBV28 and J is TRBJ2-7; D perhaps matches TRBD1 (6 bases). CDR3 length: 12 amino acids. V lost 6 bases and J lost 4, with 10 bases in between. Germline values: CDR1 MDHEN, CDR2 SYDVKM. The DNA for the CDR3 is TGTGCCAGCAGCCTACAGGGTTACGAGCAGTACTTC. It codes for CASSLQGYEQYF.

This clone has at least ten counts. The V gene is TRBV6-1, the J gene TRBJ2-2, with D perhaps TRBD1 or TRBD2 (5 bases each). In germline, CDR1 is MNHNS, CDR2 SASEGT. V gave up 9 bases and J gave up 7 bases, with 15 bases separating them. This CDR3 comprises 13 residues. The CDR3 DNA is TGTGCCAGTATCGGGGCTCTGGGCGGGGAGCTGTTTTTT. Its translation: CASIGALGGELFF.

The rearrangement joins TRBV4-1 to TRBJ2-1; D may be TRBD2 (6 bases). Trimming cost V 2 bases and J 7 bases, with 15 bases left between them. The length of the CDR3 is 15 residues. CDR1 MGHRA and CDR2 YSYEKL come from the germline V gene. The chain's CDR3 is CASSQPRGLGNEQFF. The CDR3 region has the DNA TGCGCCAGCAGCCAACCCCGGGGACTTGGGAATGAGCAGTTCTTC.